This TCR beta chain was found in a study of OX40 agonist ivuxolimab in advanced cancers. The overall study: An agonistic human IgG2 monoclonal antibody against OX40 (CD134) was given. Partial responses were seen in three patients, one with hepatocellular carcinoma and two with cutaneous melanoma.

TCRdb's copy holds only in-frame clones and misses some; the assay was immunoSEQ multiplex PCR. The sample consists of 55,000 to 80,000 clones, roughly 84% of them appearing once. In regard to this clone: Other DNA sequences within the sample encode an identical CDR3.

The V end was cut by 6 bases, the J end by 0 bases, with 7 bases between. The CDR3 covers 13 residues. CDR1 is KGHSH and CDR2 is LQKENI in the germline V gene. This TCR came from an adult with an advanced solid tumor such as melanoma, head and neck, liver or kidney cancer. The chain couples TRBV18 to TRBJ2-3, with a weak D call TRBD2 (5 bases). Material: CD4+ or CD8+ T cells sorted from blood, obtained in a trial of the OX40 agonist ivuxolimab. CDR3 amino acids: CASSPGSTDTQYF. CDR3 coding DNA: TGTGCCAGCTCCCCGGGAAGCACAGATACGCAGTATTTT.